The clone carrying this TCR beta chain was observed at least ten times. This record belongs to a study of spatial heterogeneity in lung cancer. Study details: Compared with alpha-chain sequences, beta-chain sequences were consistently detected in greater numbers. As counted in raw reads, each unique TCR and UMI combination appeared more than ten times on average.

One entry per CDR3 protein results from TCRdb running MiXCR on the 5' RACE reads. The sample carries 20,000 to 25,000 distinct CDR3 sequences, approximately 7.2% recorded once. The time point denotes: sample taken at primary tumor resection. Whole RNA, isolated from tumor, nontumor lung or frozen PBMC, was sequenced without prior sorting. The input for sequencing was PBMCs, taken at surgery. This receptor was identified in a male donor with early-stage non-small cell lung cancer.

In nucleotides, the CDR3 is TGTGCCAGCAGCGTGGACACTGGATCCTACGAGCAGTACTTC. This encodes CASSVDTGSYEQYF. The chain couples TRBV9 to TRBJ2-7; a possible D gene is TRBD1 (5 bases). The CDR3 runs to 14 residues. The germline gives CDR1 SGDLS, CDR2 YYNGEE. V dropped 2 bases and J dropped 1 base, with 10 bases sitting between them.